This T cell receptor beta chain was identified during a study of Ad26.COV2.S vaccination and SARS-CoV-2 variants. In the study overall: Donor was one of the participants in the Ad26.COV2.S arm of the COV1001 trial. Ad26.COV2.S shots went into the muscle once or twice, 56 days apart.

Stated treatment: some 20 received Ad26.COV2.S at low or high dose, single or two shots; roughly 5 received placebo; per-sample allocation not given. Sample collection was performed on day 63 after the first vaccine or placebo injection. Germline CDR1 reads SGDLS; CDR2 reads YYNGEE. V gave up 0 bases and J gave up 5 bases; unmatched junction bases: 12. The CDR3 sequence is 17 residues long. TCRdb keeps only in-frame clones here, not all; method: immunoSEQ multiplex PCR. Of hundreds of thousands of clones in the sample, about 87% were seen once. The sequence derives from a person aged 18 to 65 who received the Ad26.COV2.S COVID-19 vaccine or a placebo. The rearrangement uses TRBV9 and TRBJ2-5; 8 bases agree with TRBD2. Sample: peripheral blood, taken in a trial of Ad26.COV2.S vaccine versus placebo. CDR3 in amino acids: CASSVGLTGGPGETQYF. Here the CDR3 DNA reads TGTGCCAGCAGCGTAGGGTTGACGGGGGGGCCCGGGGAGACCCAGTACTTC.